The entry that follows covers one T cell receptor beta chain sequence. Its target antigen remains unknown. Base qualities are missing; no much larger clone stands one base away. For this chain, trimming is 3 bases at the V end and 5 bases at the J end, and the number of junction bases without a gene match is 5. For CDR1 and CDR2, the germline V gene (reference sequence) lists DFQATT and SNEGSKA. From cysteine to phenylalanine, the CDR3 is 14 amino acids long. Only the CDR3 DNA stays, 42 bases, in frame from base 1. Only healthy Caucasian donors were included. The twin cohort consisted of three pairs of female monozygotic twins, all aged roughly 18 to 30 years. Positive isolation kits from Invitrogen were used to isolate CD4+ and CD8+ T cell populations. The library was obtained by 5' RACE. Sequencing was carried out with an Illumina HiSeq 2000. Template switching added a universal primer binding site, and the final cDNA carried a unique molecular identifier that allowed TCR cDNA molecules to be counted accurately. Specific primers in the conserved constant-segment region were used to synthesize first-strand cDNA for the TCR alpha and beta chains. To control for contamination, each cDNA library was double barcoded with a SMART-Mk sample barcode plus Illumina barcodes. TruSeq adapter sequences along with Illumina sample barcodes were introduced in two successive PCR steps. The TCR alpha and beta cDNA libraries were sequenced on the Illumina HiSeq platform using custom primers. Per the authors' processing: Raw reads were processed with MiGEC to extract unique molecular identifiers, and MiXCR was used to determine CDR3 positions. For each individual, recombination models were inferred using an EM algorithm with the repgenHMM and IGoR tools. Shared clonotypes were analyzed with the tcR package in R, and sharing was normalized by the product of cloneset sizes. Out-of-frame nonproductive sequences were analyzed to study raw recombination free of thymic and clonal selection effects. TCRdb passed the public sequencing reads through fastp at Q25 and MiXCR, retaining productive beta sequences. Under each unique CDR3 protein, matching rows form one entry showing the most common genes and DNA. Here the V and J calls rest on TCRdb's processing, not on the authors' analysis. The sample profile shows about 530,000 distinct CDR3 sequences; 13% to 15% of them were found once. The ten largest account for less than 0.5% of the sample.

This sample stems from a study of identical twins (dated by TCRdb to the mid-2010s). Study-wide context: To test whether fetal clonotypes persist, the study used deep sequencing on TCR alpha and beta repertoires from monozygotic twins, unrelated adults of various ages, and cord blood. To rule out contamination, replicate twin experiments were performed at different times with different library preparation protocols.

General conclusions and limits of the study: In monozygotic twins, out-of-frame TCR alpha sharing was systematically underestimated by recombination models, although the models agreed with sharing between unrelated individuals. Out-of-frame TCR alpha sequences shared between twins showed an excess of low generation-probability sequences compared with coincidental sharing between unrelated individuals. Excess twin sharing in beta out-of-frame sequences was weaker because fewer shared sequences lowered the signal-to-noise ratio. Because the same donors could not be followed over many years, the conclusions relied on cross-sectional statistical analysis. Invariant T cells such as MAIT and iNKT could partly confound zero-insertion analyses, although diverse VJ usage argued against such confounding for most clonotypes. Fewer insertions were carried by abundant cord blood beta clonotypes; a weaker similar trend was observed in young adult naive repertoires, while no such trend was observed in memory repertoires.

These sequences were also reported in another study, on yellow fever vaccine responses in identical twins. That second publication adds: The T cell response to vaccination in identical twins was reported by the authors to appear partly convergent and partly personalized. In the study, vaccine-responding T cell clones were precisely tracked in identical twins.

The sequence is built from TRBV20-1 and TRBJ1-5; 9 bases in the junction line up with TRBD1. Sequencing was carried out using CD4+ T cells sorted from blood. The TCR was taken from a young woman in good health. The CDR3: CSASPGTGHQPQHF. The sequenced DNA: TGCAGTGCTAGCCCCGGGACAGGGCATCAGCCCCAGCATTTT.